This T cell receptor beta chain is from a study of blood T cells in healthy people across ages. Broader study findings: There were more naive CD4+ cells and higher diversity in long-lived donors than in aged donors.

PCR was performed a second time for 7 to 11 cycles using a sample-barcoded 5' primer and a J-beta primer mix. Every cDNA molecule carried a tag from a template-switch adaptor bearing 12 random nucleotides. One entry per CDR3 protein results from TCRdb running MiXCR on the 5' RACE reads. Among roughly 500,000 distinct CDR3 sequences listed, approximately 30% were seen once. CDR3 length equals 16 residues. V lost 0 bases and J lost 6, with 15 bases in between. CDR1 is LGHDT, CDR2 YNNKEL, per germline (reference sequence). The donors, all healthy, were Caucasians living in Russia, aged roughly 6 to 90. This clonotype was detected a few times. Its cognate antigen is unknown.

The TCR was taken from a woman aged 70-85 years in good health. The sequenced material came from blood. The V and J genes are TRBV3-1 and TRBJ1-5; possibly TRBD1 for D (6 bases). The CDR3 reads CASSQDGWTGAQPQHF. For the CDR3, the DNA is TGTGCCAGCAGCCAAGATGGGTGGACGGGGGCTCAGCCCCAGCATTTT.